The rows below give T cell receptor beta chains drawn from one sample of a study of OX40 agonist ivuxolimab in advanced cancers. Assay used: immunoSEQ multiplex PCR; TCRdb lists only in-frame clones, some missing. The sample carries around 12,000 clones, over 80% recorded once. The sample here was CD4+ or CD8+ T cells sorted from blood, taken in a trial of the OX40 agonist ivuxolimab. These receptors came from an adult with an advanced solid tumor such as melanoma, head and neck, liver or kidney cancer. Both conserved end residues are part of each CDR3.

j_call v_call cdr3_aa
TRBJ1-4 TRBV7-9 CASSLYFDRSNEKLFF
TRBJ1-4 TRBV28 CASSRRGAEKLFF
TRBJ1-2 TRBV30 CAHRDREAGYTF
TRBJ2-7 TRBV6-6 CASSYPQAPLYEQYF
TRBJ2-5 TRBV23-1 CASEWVQYF
TRBJ2-3 TRBV25-1 CASSEYGTGPDTQYF
TRBJ2-1 TRBV19 CASSRAGGYYNEQFF
TRBJ2-7 TRBV6-6 CASSPAWVYEQYF
TRBJ2-3 TRBV4-2 CASSQEAGGPDTQYF
TRBJ1-4 TRBV7-9 CASSFGRSNEKLFF
TRBJ2-7 TRBV5-1 CASSPRQYEQYF
TRBJ2-5 TRBV13 CASSPRQGARQETQYF
TRBJ2-3 TRBV29-1 CSVAGTHSMNAPADTQYF
TRBJ1-3 TRBV7-5 CATDSTGSGGNTIYF
TRBJ1-4 TRBV15 CATSGSRTGKEKLFF
TRBJ2-1 TRBV6-6 CASSYSGSSYNEQFF
TRBJ1-2 TRBV7-9 CASSLAVGVGYGYTF
TRBJ1-1 TRBV13 CASSLGRRGTEAFF
TRBJ2-7 TRBV2 CASSEFLAGDPWEQYF
TRBJ2-3 TRBV6-5 CASSYRGLTDTQYF
TRBJ2-7 TRBV6-1 CASSLTRAATYEQYF